Below, 17 T cell receptor beta chains from the same sample are listed, as sequenced in a study of regulatory T cells in long-lasting Graves disease. Noted time point: newly diagnosed GD, antithyroid drugs for less than 3 months. Scientists built the TCR library using RNA that was extracted from PBMCs. The authors built TCR beta libraries using iRepertoire HTBI primers and Arm-PCR of CDR3 regions. TCRdb reprocessed the multiplex PCR reads via MiXCR and lists one record per CDR3 protein. The sample lists under 700,000 distinct CDR3 sequences, 15% to 20% occurring once. This sample also appeared in a second study, on T cells in Graves' hyperthyroidism and ophthalmopathy.

This sample comprised peripheral blood mononuclear cells (PBMCs), obtained at new diagnosis, from a patient treated with antithyroid drugs. These receptors were taken from a woman between 40 and 65 years old with Graves disease.

This clonotype was observed at least ten times. V usage is TRBV11-2 and J usage is TRBJ1-1; TRBD1 agrees at 10 bases. The CDR3 extends over 16 amino acids. Trimming cost V 5 bases and J 3 bases; bases outside gene matches: 9. Germline assignment: CDR1 SGHAT and CDR2 FQNNGV. CDR3 DNA sequence: TGTGCCAGCAGCCGTGCGGGACAGGGGAGGGACACTGAAGCTTTCTTT. Protein product: CASSRAGQGRDTEAFF. The full variable domain, rest sourced from reference TRBV11-2 and TRBJ1-1, is EAGVAQSPRYKIIEKRQSVAFWCNPISGHATLYWYQQILGQGPKLLIQFQNNGVVDDSQLPKDRFSAERLKGVDSTLKIQPAKLEDSAVYLCASSRAGQGRDTEAFFGQGTRLTVV.

The chain has TRBV20-1 and TRBJ2-5; the D gene is possibly TRBD2 (7 bases). Trimming removed 6 bases at V and 1 base at J, with 24 bases between. The CDR3 extends over 17 amino acids. Germline values: CDR1 DFQATT, CDR2 SNEGSKA (reference sequence). The CDR3 DNA sequence: TGCAGTGCGGGGGGGCATGGGCTCGGCGGGACCCAAGAGACCCAGTACTTC. Amino acids: CSAGGHGLGGTQETQYF.

This clonotype was seen at least ten times. The V and J genes are TRBV7-2 and TRBJ2-7; D is possibly TRBD1 or TRBD2 (5 bases each). Looked up from germline, CDR1 is SGHTA and CDR2 is FQGNSA. CDR3 length equals 13 residues. V lost 4 bases and J 4 bases, leaving 11 bases between the germline ends. The CDR3 region has the DNA TGTGCCAGCAGCTCCCTTGGGGGTTACGAGCAGTACTTC. This sequence encodes CASSSLGGYEQYF.

This clonotype occurred a few times. The chain uses TRBV4-1 and TRBJ1-2, with D unresolved. CDR1 is MGHRA, CDR2 YSYEKL, per germline. The CDR3 runs to 17 residues. Trimming removed 0 bases at V and 6 bases at J, with 20 bases between. In nucleotides, the CDR3 is TGCGCCAGCAGCCAAGATGGAATTTTGTCCACCAGAAATGGCTACACCTTC. Translation: CASSQDGILSTRNGYTF.

This rearrangement joins TRBV29-1 to TRBJ1-1, with D unresolved. The CDR3 sequence is 13 residues long. V was clipped by 7 bases and J by 0 bases, with 12 bases between them. The V gene's germline CDR1 is SQVTM and CDR2 ANQGSEA. This CDR3 reads CSARTDLNTEAFF. The DNA of the CDR3 is TGCAGCGCTAGGACGGATCTGAACACTGAAGCTTTCTTT. The complete variable domain, with remaining parts taken from reference TRBV29-1 and TRBJ1-1, reads SAVISQKPSRDICQRGTSLTIQCQVDSQVTMMFWYRQQPGQSLTLIATANQGSEATYESGFVIDKFPISRPNLTFSTLTVSNMSPEDSSIYLCSARTDLNTEAFFGQGTRLTVV.

This clonotype appeared many times. This rearrangement joins TRBV2 to TRBJ2-1; D could derive from TRBD1 or TRBD2 (5 bases each). Germline CDR1 is SNHLY and CDR2 is FYNNEI. The CDR3 is 14 residues long. Trimming removed 7 bases at V and 5 bases at J, with 15 bases between. CDR3 in DNA: TGTGCCAGCAATGCCCAGGGAGCAGACAATGAGCAGTTCTTC. Amino acid sequence: CASNAQGADNEQFF.

A word on this clonotype: This may arise from a read error, as a much more abundant clone is one base away. This chain uses TRBV2 with TRBJ2-5; 11 positions agree with TRBD2. The J call could be wrong; TRBJ2-1 is a better fit for the DNA end. The germline gives CDR1 SNHLY, CDR2 FYNNEI. The CDR3 has 15 amino acids. The CDR3 protein is CASRQPSGGFNEQFF. CDR3 DNA: TGTGCCAGCAGACAACCTAGCGGGGGGTTTAATGAGCAGTTCTTC.

This clonotype was observed many times. CDR3 coding DNA: TGTGCCAGCAGGTTGACAGGCATGAACACTGAAGCTTTCTTT. Amino acids: CASRLTGMNTEAFF. This chain links TRBV12-3 or TRBV12-4 with TRBJ1-1; perhaps TRBD1 as D (6 bases). V was cut by 6 bases and J by 0 bases, with 11 bases left in between. The CDR3 has 14 residues.

This clonotype turned up a few times. The rearrangement uses TRBV30 and TRBJ1-4, with D uncertain. Deletions cut 0 bases from V and 5 bases from J, with 13 bases between. Germline CDR1 and CDR2: GTSNPN and SVGIG (reference sequence). The CDR3 is made up of 15 amino acids. The CDR3 protein is CAWSVLGGLNEKLFF. The CDR3 DNA sequence: TGTGCCTGGAGTGTACTAGGAGGGCTCAATGAAAAACTGTTTTTT.

The V gene is TRBV29-1, the J gene TRBJ2-2; 9 nucleotides line up with TRBD2. The CDR3 is made up of 16 amino acids. Germline V CDR1 and CDR2: SQVTM, ANQGSEA. With 6 bases clipped from V and 6 bases from J, the junction kept 14 bases outside the gene matches. In DNA, the CDR3 is TGCAGCGTCTCCAATCTGCGGGGGGGCCTGGCCGGGGAGCTGTTTTTT. This codes for CSVSNLRGGLAGELFF.

The chain links TRBV5-1 to TRBJ2-6; D is unresolved. The length of the CDR3 is 16 residues. V shed 4 bases and J shed 0 bases, with 11 bases lying between them. Germline V gene lookup returns CDR1 SGHRS and CDR2 YFSETQ. Written as DNA, the CDR3 is TGCGCCAGCAGCCTGGTGGGCCTCTCTGGGGCCAACGTCCTGACTTTC. The encoded protein is CASSLVGLSGANVLTF.

At least ten counts were recorded for this clonotype. This sequence joins TRBV5-6 and TRBJ2-3; the D gene could be TRBD1 or TRBD2 (5 bases each). This CDR3 is 15 amino acids long. Germline CDR1 reads SGHDT; CDR2 reads YYEEEE. V was pared by 4 bases and J by 0 bases, with 12 bases between. The CDR3 reads CASSPDGGSTDTQYF. CDR3 nucleotides: TGTGCCAGCAGCCCTGATGGGGGTAGCACAGATACGCAGTATTTT. Based on the CDR3 plus reference TRBV5-6 and TRBJ2-3, the full variable domain is DAGVTQSPTHLIKTRGQQVTLRCSPKSGHDTVSWYQQALGQGPQFIFQYYEEEERQRGNFPDRFSGHQFPNYSSELNVNALLLGDSALYLCASSPDGGSTDTQYFGPGTRLTVL.

This clonotype was detected only a few times. This rearrangement joins TRBV6-1 to TRBJ2-5, with D perhaps assigned TRBD1 or TRBD2 (7 bases each). The CDR3 contains 16 residues. The V end was cut by 0 bases, the J end by 4 bases, with 15 bases between. The germline V gene encodes CDR1 MNHNS and CDR2 SASEGT. CDR3 DNA: TGTGCCAGCAGTGAAGCACGAACAGGGGAGGGAGAGACCCAGTACTTC. Its translation: CASSEARTGEGETQYF.

This clonotype has a count of ten or more. V usage is TRBV5-1 and J usage is TRBJ2-3; TRBD2 aligns across 7 bases. In germline, CDR1 is SGHRS, CDR2 YFSETQ. The CDR3 extends over 11 amino acids. The trim removed 10 bases at V and 7 bases at J, leaving 6 bases unmatched. CDR3 loop: CARRGGNTQYF. In DNA form, the CDR3 reads TGCGCCCGTCGCGGGGGAAATACGCAGTATTTT.

V gene TRBV19 combines with J gene TRBJ2-7, with D possibly matching TRBD1 (6 bases). The CDR3 contains 14 residues. The germline V and J ends were trimmed by 5 bases and 0 bases, with 11 bases remaining between them. Germline values: CDR1 LNHDA, CDR2 SQIVND (reference sequence). For the CDR3, the DNA is TGTGCCAGTAGTGCCGGACAGAGCTCCTACGAGCAGTACTTC. It specifies CASSAGQSSYEQYF.

The chain has TRBV11-3 and TRBJ2-1; D uncertain. The CDR3 sequence is 15 residues long. Looked up from germline, CDR1 is SGHNT and CDR2 is YENEEA. Trimming removed 2 bases from V and 0 bases from J, with 8 bases in between. CDR3 in DNA: TGTGCCAGCAGCTTAACTCCCCACTCCTACAATGAGCAGTTCTTC. Translated, it gives CASSLTPHSYNEQFF.

V is TRBV19 and J is TRBJ2-1, with D perhaps TRBD2 (7 bases). Germline loops: CDR1 LNHDA, CDR2 SQIVND (reference sequence). Trimming stripped 1 base from V and 4 bases from J, with 11 bases between. CDR3 length: 15 residues. In DNA, the CDR3 is TGTGCCAGTAGTATAGGAGGGGGGGATTACAATGAGCAGTTCTTC. Translating it yields CASSIGGGDYNEQFF. Drawing the rest from reference TRBV19 and TRBJ2-1, the complete variable domain is DGGITQSPKYLFRKEGQNVTLSCEQNLNHDAMYWYRQDPGQGLRLIYYSQIVNDFQKGDIAEGYSVSREKKESFPLTVTSAQKNPTAFYLCASSIGGGDYNEQFFGPGTRLTVL.